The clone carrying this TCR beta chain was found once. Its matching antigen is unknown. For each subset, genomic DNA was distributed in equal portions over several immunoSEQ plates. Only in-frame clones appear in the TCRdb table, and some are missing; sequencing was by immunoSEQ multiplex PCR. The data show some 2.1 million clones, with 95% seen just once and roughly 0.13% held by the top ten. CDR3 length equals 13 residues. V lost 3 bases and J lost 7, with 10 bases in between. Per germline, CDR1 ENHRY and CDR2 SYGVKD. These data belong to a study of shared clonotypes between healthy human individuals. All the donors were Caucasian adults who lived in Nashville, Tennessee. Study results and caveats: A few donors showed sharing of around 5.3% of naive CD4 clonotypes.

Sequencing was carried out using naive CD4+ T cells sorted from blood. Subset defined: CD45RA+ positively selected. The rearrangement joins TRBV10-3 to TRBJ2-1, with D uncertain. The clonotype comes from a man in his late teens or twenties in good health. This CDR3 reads CAISDIGGNEQFF. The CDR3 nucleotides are TGTGCCATCAGTGATATAGGTGGAAATGAGCAGTTCTTC.